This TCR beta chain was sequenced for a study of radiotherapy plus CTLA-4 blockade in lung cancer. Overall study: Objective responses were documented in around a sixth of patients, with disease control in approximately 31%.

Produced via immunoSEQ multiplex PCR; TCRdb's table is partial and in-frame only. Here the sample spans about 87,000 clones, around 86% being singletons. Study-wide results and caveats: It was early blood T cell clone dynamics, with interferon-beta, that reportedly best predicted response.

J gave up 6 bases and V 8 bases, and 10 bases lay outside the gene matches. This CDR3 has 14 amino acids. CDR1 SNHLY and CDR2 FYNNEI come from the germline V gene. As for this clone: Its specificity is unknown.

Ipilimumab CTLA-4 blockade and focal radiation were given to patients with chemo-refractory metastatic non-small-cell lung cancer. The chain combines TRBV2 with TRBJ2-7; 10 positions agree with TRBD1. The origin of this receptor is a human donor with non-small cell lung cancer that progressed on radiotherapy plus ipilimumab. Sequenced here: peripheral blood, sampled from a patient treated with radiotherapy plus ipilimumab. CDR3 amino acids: CASLRPGQGSEQYF. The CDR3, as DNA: TGTGCCAGCCTACGACCGGGACAGGGGTCCGAGCAGTACTTC.